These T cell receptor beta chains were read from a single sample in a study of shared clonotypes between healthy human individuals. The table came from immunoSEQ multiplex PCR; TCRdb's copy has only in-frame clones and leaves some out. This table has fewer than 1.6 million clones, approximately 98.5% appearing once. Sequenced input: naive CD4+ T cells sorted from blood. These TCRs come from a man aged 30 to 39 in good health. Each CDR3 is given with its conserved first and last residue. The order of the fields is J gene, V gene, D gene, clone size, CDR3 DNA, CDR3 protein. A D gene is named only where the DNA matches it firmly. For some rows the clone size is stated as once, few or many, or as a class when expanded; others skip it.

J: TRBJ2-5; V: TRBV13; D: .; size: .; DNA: TGTGCCAGCAGCTTAGGCCAGATCGGGGTGAGGGAAGAGACCCAGTACTTC; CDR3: CASSLGQIGVREETQYF
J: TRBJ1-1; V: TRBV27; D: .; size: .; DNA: TGTGCCAGCAGTTCGTTGGGAGGGACGACTGAAGCTTTCTTT; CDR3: CASSSLGGTTEAFF
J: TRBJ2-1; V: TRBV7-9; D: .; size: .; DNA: TGTGCGTGCGCTGGAGGCACCTACAATGAGCAGTTCTTC; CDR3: CACAGGTYNEQFF
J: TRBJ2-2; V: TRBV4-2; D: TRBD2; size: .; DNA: TGTGCCAGCAGCCAAGATAGTTGGCTAGCGGGACCCGGGGAGCTGTTTTTT; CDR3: CASSQDSWLAGPGELFF
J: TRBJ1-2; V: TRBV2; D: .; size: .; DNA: TGTGCCAGCACATTCCAACACGGACCCTATGGCTACACCTTC; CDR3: CASTFQHGPYGYTF
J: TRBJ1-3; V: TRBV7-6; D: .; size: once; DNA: TGTGCCAGCAGCAAAGATCTCATCTCTGGAAACACCATATATTTT; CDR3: CASSKDLISGNTIYF
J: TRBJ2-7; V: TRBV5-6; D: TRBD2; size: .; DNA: TGTGCCAGCACGGATAGCGGGAGACCCTTAGCGCGCGAGCAGTACTTC; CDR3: CASTDSGRPLAREQYF
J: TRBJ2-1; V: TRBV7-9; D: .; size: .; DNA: TGTGCCAGCAGCCCCAGCCTCGGCAGGGGAGTGAATGAGCAGTTCTTC; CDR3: CASSPSLGRGVNEQFF
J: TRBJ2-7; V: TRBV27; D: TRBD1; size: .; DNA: TGTGCCAGCAGTTTACCCCGGACAGGAGAACCCTACGAGCAGTACTTC; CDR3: CASSLPRTGEPYEQYF
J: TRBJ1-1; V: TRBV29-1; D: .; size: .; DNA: TGCAGCGTGTCCCCTGAAGCTTTCTTT; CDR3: CSVSPEAFF
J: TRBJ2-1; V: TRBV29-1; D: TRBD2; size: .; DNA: TGCAGCGGGGTTCAGATCGGCGGCGGGAGATGGAATGAGCAGTTCTTC; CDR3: CSGVQIGGGRWNEQFF
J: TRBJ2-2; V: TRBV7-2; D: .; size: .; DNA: TGTGCCAGCAGCCCCCCTCTAGACGGATACACCGGGGAGCTGTTTTTT; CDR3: CASSPPLDGYTGELFF
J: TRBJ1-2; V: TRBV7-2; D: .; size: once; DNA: TGTGCCAGCAGCTTCCCTGGGATCCATCCTTCCGGCTACACCTTC; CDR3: CASSFPGIHPSGYTF
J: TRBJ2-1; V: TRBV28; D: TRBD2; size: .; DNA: TGTGCCAGCAGTTTAGGGGTTCAACTAGCGGCCGTTGAGCAGTTCTTC; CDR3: CASSLGVQLAAVEQFF
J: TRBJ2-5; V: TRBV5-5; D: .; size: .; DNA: TGTGCCAGCAGCTTGTCCGGAGAGACCCAGTACTTC; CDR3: CASSLSGETQYF
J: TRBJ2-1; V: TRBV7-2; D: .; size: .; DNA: TGTGCCAGCAGCCGAATATCTAGCAATGAGCAGTTCTTC; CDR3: CASSRISSNEQFF
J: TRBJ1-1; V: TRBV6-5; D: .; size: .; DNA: TGTGCCAGCAGTTACTCGGGTGACAGTGAAGCTTTCTTT; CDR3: CASSYSGDSEAFF
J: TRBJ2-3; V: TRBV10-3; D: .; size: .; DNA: TGTGCCATCAGCTCCCAGGGGAGCACAGATACGCAGTATTTT; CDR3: CAISSQGSTDTQYF
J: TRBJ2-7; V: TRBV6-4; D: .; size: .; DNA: TGTGCCAGCAATTACCCTGGCGGCGGACGCTACGAGCAGTACTTC; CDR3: CASNYPGGGRYEQYF